Below are 21 T cell receptor beta chains sequenced from a single sample in a study of T-cell reconstitution after alpha-beta-depleted transplantation in children. The library targeted TCRbeta and was prepared with unique molecular identifiers. TCRdb analysed the PCR reads with MiXCR anew, one entry per CDR3 protein. This sample has about 250,000 distinct CDR3 sequences; roughly a quarter occur once, and the top ten carry about 4.8%. The sequencing used PBMCs, mostly from graft donor cells, collected 360 days after TCRalphabeta/CD19-depleted stem cell transplant. The receptors originated from a female patient younger than 10 who had a stem cell transplant for congenital amegakaryocytic thrombocytopenia, so the T cells may come from the graft donor.

In the case of this clonotype: One end of the junction fails to match germline, which may point to a read error. The chain links TRBV3-1 to TRBJ2-5; unclear D gene. This CDR3 is built from 13 residues. Germline assignment: CDR1 LGHDT and CDR2 YNNKEL (reference sequence). CDR3 bases: TGTGCCATCAGCCAAGATTACCGGGAGACCCAGTACTTC. Residues: CAISQDYRETQYF.

The sample holds many counts of this clonotype. V gene TRBV20-1 combines with J gene TRBJ2-3; D gene ambiguous. The V end was cut by 0 bases, the J end by 1 base, with 23 bases between. Germline CDR1 reads DFQATT; CDR2 reads SNEGSKA (reference sequence). The CDR3 covers 19 residues. The CDR3 DNA reads TGCAGTGCTAGAGATGAGCCGACTCGACCAAACAGAGGCACAGATACGCAGTATTTT. Translating it yields CSARDEPTRPNRGTDTQYF.

The genes are TRBV20-1 and TRBJ2-3; D tentatively reads TRBD1 or TRBD2 (5 bases each). CDR3 size: 16 residues. Germline CDR1 DFQATT, CDR2 SNEGSKA (reference sequence). Deletions cut 1 base from V and 8 bases from J, with 22 bases between. This CDR3 reads CSARGWTGQASVTQYF. The CDR3 region has the DNA TGCAGTGCTAGAGGCTGGACGGGGCAGGCATCGGTTACGCAGTATTTT.

This chain joins TRBV5-1 and TRBJ2-4, with 14 bases that match TRBD2. The length of the CDR3 is 17 residues. V was clipped by 4 bases and J by 3 bases; unmatched bases: 6. Looked up from germline, CDR1 is SGHRS and CDR2 is YFSETQ. This CDR3 reads CASSPRLAGGHKNIQYF. For the CDR3, the DNA is TGCGCCAGCAGCCCCCGACTAGCGGGGGGGCACAAAAACATTCAGTACTTC. The full variable domain, completed using reference TRBV5-1 and TRBJ2-4, is KAGVTQTPRYLIKTRGQQVTLSCSPISGHRSVSWYQQTPGQGLQFLFEYFSETQRNKGNFPGRFSGRQFSNSRSEMNVSTLELGDSALYLCASSPRLAGGHKNIQYFGAGTRLSVL.

The V call is TRBV6-4, the J call TRBJ2-2; D is unclear. The CDR3 extends over 14 amino acids. Looked up from germline, CDR1 is MRHNA and CDR2 is SNTAGT. Between the trimmed V and J ends, which lost 7 bases and 2 bases, there was a span of 11 bases. CDR3 sequence: CASIPLENTGELFF. CDR3 coding DNA: TGTGCCAGCATTCCTCTAGAAAACACCGGGGAGCTGTTTTTT.

The chain is built from TRBV28 and TRBJ2-5, with 7 bases identical to TRBD2. V was clipped by 6 bases and J by 3 bases; unmatched bases: 4. Germline V gene data show CDR1 as MDHEN and CDR2 as SYDVKM. The CDR3 covers 13 residues. Written as DNA, the CDR3 is TGTGCCAGCAGATCTAGCGGAGAAGAGACCCAGTACTTC. Its translation: CASRSSGEETQYF.

V is TRBV19 and J is TRBJ2-7, with D unresolved. CDR1 and CDR2 (germline): LNHDA, SQIVND (reference sequence). Between the trimmed V and J ends, which lost 7 bases and 2 bases, there was a span of 12 bases. The CDR3 is made up of 13 amino acids. The CDR3 loop is CASTSGAPYEQYF. In DNA form, the CDR3 reads TGTGCCAGTACATCCGGAGCCCCCTACGAGCAGTACTTC.

The chain uses TRBV7-9 and TRBJ2-1, with 8 bases identical to TRBD2. Unmatched junction bases numbered 5, after V lost 0 bases and J lost 4 bases. Germline-derived CDR1 and CDR2 are SEHNR and FQNEAQ (reference sequence). The CDR3 contains 16 residues. CDR3 DNA: TGTGCCAGCAGCTTAGCCGGGACTAGGGCGTACAATGAGCAGTTCTTC. Translation: CASSLAGTRAYNEQFF.

The gene calls are TRBV28 and TRBJ1-4; 9 positions match TRBD1. The CDR3 length is 14 residues. Germline CDR1 MDHEN, CDR2 SYDVKM. The junction had 5 bases not matched to a gene; V was cut back by 4 bases and J by 8 bases. The CDR3 protein is CASSWMTGGEKLFF. The DNA of the CDR3 is TGTGCCAGCAGTTGGATGACAGGGGGGGAAAAACTGTTTTTT.

This clonotype was seen at least ten times. V is TRBV10-3 and J is TRBJ2-3; TRBD1 is a possible D gene (5 bases). V lost 6 bases and J lost 6, with 13 bases in between. The CDR3 is made up of 13 amino acids. Germline V gives CDR1 ENHRY, CDR2 SYGVKD. CDR3 nucleotides: TGTGCCATCAGCCCAGGGTTTTCGGATACGCAGTATTTT. Amino acids: CAISPGFSDTQYF.

The chain carries TRBV12-3 or TRBV12-4 and TRBJ2-3; TRBD2 agrees at 9 bases. V dropped 1 base and J dropped 6; count of bases not matched to a gene: 5. This CDR3 spans 15 amino acids. In DNA, the CDR3 is TGTGCCAGCAGTTTAGTGCGGGAGGGTGGGGATACGCAGTATTTT. Protein sequence: CASSLVREGGDTQYF.

The V and J genes are TRBV4-3 and TRBJ2-7; D is uncertain. CDR1 and CDR2 (germline): LGHNA, YSLEER. Trimming shortened V by 0 bases and J by 0 bases, and 6 bases separated the two germline ends. The CDR3 runs to 14 residues. Written as DNA, the CDR3 is TGCGCCAGCAGCCAAGAATCTGCCTCCTACGAGCAGTACTTC. This translates into CASSQESASYEQYF.

This clonotype was seen a handful of times. The CDR3 spells CAISDLAGGTEAFF. CDR3 DNA sequence: TGTGCCATCAGTGACTTGGCGGGAGGGACTGAAGCTTTCTTT. This chain joins TRBV10-3 and TRBJ1-1; D unresolved. Trimming cost V 3 bases and J 5 bases, with 13 bases left between them. This CDR3 has 14 amino acids. CDR1 and CDR2 (germline): ENHRY, SYGVKD.

This clonotype showed up just a few times. The gene calls are TRBV6-2 or TRBV6-3 and TRBJ2-1, with no clear D. This CDR3 spans 16 amino acids. The V end lost 2 bases, the J end lost 2 bases, and 13 bases lay between the germline ends. Germline V lookup: CDR1 MNHEY, CDR2 SVGEGT. The CDR3 DNA sequence: TGTGCCAGCAGTTACGAAGGGAATCCTACCTACAATGAGCAGTTCTTC. Amino acid sequence: CASSYEGNPTYNEQFF.

This chain links TRBV18 with TRBJ2-2; 10 bases line up with TRBD1. Germline V gene lookup returns CDR1 KGHSH and CDR2 LQKENI. This CDR3 comprises 15 residues. V trimming: 3 bases; J trimming: 7 bases; junction bases outside the gene matches: 5. The CDR3 region is CASSPPGQGIGELFF. In nucleotides, the CDR3 is TGTGCCAGCTCACCTCCGGGACAGGGGATCGGGGAGCTGTTTTTT. Filled out from reference TRBV18 and TRBJ2-2, the complete variable domain reads NAGVMQNPRHLVRRRGQEARLRCSPMKGHSHVYWYRQLPEEGLKFMVYLQKENIIDESGMPKERFSAEFPKEGPSILRIQQVVRGDSAAYFCASSPPGQGIGELFFGEGSRLTVL.

This clonotype was seen at least ten times. The rearrangement uses TRBV28 and TRBJ2-3, with D perhaps TRBD1 or TRBD2 (5 bases each). V was cut by 5 bases and J by 1 base, with 16 bases left in between. The length of the CDR3 is 16 residues. The V gene's germline CDR1 is MDHEN and CDR2 SYDVKM. The CDR3 DNA sequence: TGTGCCAGCAGTCCATGGGACGCCTTGGGCACAGATACGCAGTATTTT. Translation gives CASSPWDALGTDTQYF.

The chain employs TRBV27 and TRBJ1-5; D is unresolved. The CDR3 is 12 residues long. The ends were cut back, 5 bases at V and 4 bases at J, with 6 bases in the middle. Germline lookup yields CDR1 MNHEY and CDR2 SMNVEV (reference sequence). CDR3 amino acids: CASSERNQPQHF. The DNA of the CDR3 is TGTGCCAGCAGTGAGCGAAATCAGCCCCAGCATTTT.

This clonotype turned up a few times. CDR3 loop: CSAVPRVWEETQYF. The CDR3 DNA sequence: TGCAGTGCCGTGCCCCGGGTCTGGGAGGAGACCCAGTACTTC. V and J are TRBV20-1 and TRBJ2-5; perhaps TRBD2 as D (5 bases). Germline assignment: CDR1 DFQATT and CDR2 SNEGSKA (reference sequence). V gave up 6 bases and J gave up 5 bases, with 19 bases separating them. This CDR3 is 14 amino acids long.

The V call is TRBV6-1, the J call TRBJ1-4; no firm D call. CDR1 MNHNS and CDR2 SASEGT come from the germline V gene. The CDR3 runs 15 residues. V was clipped by 6 bases and J by 2 bases, with 13 bases between them. The CDR3 protein is CASRVTRATNEKLFF. The DNA for the CDR3 is TGTGCCAGCAGAGTAACGAGGGCGACTAATGAAAAACTGTTTTTT.

This rearrangement joins TRBV28 to TRBJ2-7, with 8 bases matching TRBD1. V shed 5 bases and J 4 bases; nucleotides not matched to a gene: 7. CDR3 length equals 14 residues. In germline, CDR1 is MDHEN, CDR2 SYDVKM. The CDR3 nucleotides read TGTGCCAGCAGTCCTTGGGACAGGTCATACGAGCAGTACTTC. It codes for CASSPWDRSYEQYF.

This clonotype appeared a single time. This chain uses TRBV7-9 with TRBJ2-3; the D gene could be TRBD1 or TRBD2 (6 bases each). CDR1 is SEHNR, CDR2 FQNEAQ, per germline (reference sequence). CDR3 length equals 15 residues. V lost 6 bases and J 4 bases, leaving 17 bases between the germline ends. The CDR3 DNA follows: TGTGCCAGCAGAAGAACAGGGCCGGGAGCAGATACGCAGTATTTT. Encoded protein: CASRRTGPGADTQYF.